This T cell receptor (beta chain) is from a study of shared clonotypes between healthy human individuals. Germline CDR1 is SQVTM and CDR2 is ANQGSEA. Between the trimmed V and J ends, which lost 3 bases and 0 bases, there was a span of 6 bases. The CDR3 consists of 13 residues. Notes on the study in general: A few donors had about 5% of their naive CD4 clonotypes in common. The study drew on few donors, limiting represented genetic and exposure-history diversity.

The method was immunoSEQ multiplex PCR; TCRdb's version includes in-frame clones alone and lacks a portion of them. This repertoire shows about 2.3 million clones, more than 85% found once; its top ten account for 0.3% to 0.4%. As for this clone: Its specificity is unknown. Other DNA sequences of this sample code for an identical CDR3.

The chain recombines TRBV29-1 with TRBJ2-4, with D perhaps TRBD2 (6 bases). The sequenced sample consisted of naive CD4+ T cells from PBMCs. Subset in this sample: CD45RA+ positively selected. The TCR was taken from a man younger than 35 in good health. Some clones in this sample may be carry-over from other donors' samples. The CDR3 loop is CSVEGLAKNIQYF. CDR3 in DNA: TGCAGCGTTGAGGGACTAGCCAAAAACATTCAGTACTTC.